This is a list of T cell receptor beta chains from one sample in a study of T cell repertoires in cytomegalovirus infection. TCRdb re-analysed the reads in MiXCR, keeping a single row per CDR3 protein. Found here are more than 200,000 distinct CDR3 sequences, roughly 9% of them singletons; the top ten hold roughly 16%. What was sequenced was PBMCs. The receptors derive from a human donor in good health (CMV status not recorded). Some clones in this sample may be carry-over from other donors' samples. Both conserved end residues are part of each CDR3. The order of the fields is clone size, V gene, J gene, D gene, CDR3 protein, CDR3 DNA. A D gene is named only where the DNA matches it firmly. Size values are once, few and many counts, or a class for expanded clones, and some rows have none.

few	TRBV28	TRBJ1-1	-	CASSTYEAFF	TGTGCCAGCAGTACGTATGAAGCTTTCTTT
many	TRBV7-2	TRBJ1-3	-	CASSPFPTGLTGNTIYF	TGTGCCAGCAGCCCATTCCCGACAGGACTGACTGGAAACACCATATATTTT
few	TRBV11-2	TRBJ2-5	-	CASSLGLGLQETQYF	TGTGCCAGCAGCTTAGGTCTAGGGCTCCAAGAGACCCAGTACTTC
many	TRBV7-2	TRBJ1-5	-	CASSLRGGAGYQPQHF	TGTGCCAGCAGCTTGAGGGGGGGGGCGGGCTATCAGCCCCAGCATTTT
few	TRBV4-3	TRBJ1-4	-	CASSQDGAGGNEKLFF	TGCGCCAGCAGCCAAGATGGGGCCGGAGGTAATGAAAAACTGTTTTTT
-	TRBV12-3/TRBV12-4	TRBJ2-1	TRBD2	CASSHSGRDEQFF	TGTGCCAGCAGCCATAGCGGGAGGGATGAGCAGTTCTTC
many	TRBV29-1	TRBJ2-7	TRBD2	CSVLREGGSFEQYF	TGCAGCGTTTTGCGGGAGGGCGGGTCGTTCGAGCAGTACTTC
many	TRBV7-2	TRBJ2-1	TRBD2	CASSLITSGNNEQFF	TGTGCCAGCAGCTTAATAACTAGCGGGAACAATGAGCAGTTCTTC
many	TRBV14	TRBJ2-7	TRBD1	CASSRGQGGYEQYF	TGTGCCAGCAGCAGGGGACAGGGGGGCTACGAGCAGTACTTC
many	TRBV9	TRBJ1-6	-	CASSGGGPQTNSPLHF	TGTGCCAGCAGCGGAGGGGGTCCTCAAACCAATTCACCCCTCCACTTT
many	TRBV7-2	TRBJ1-4	-	CASSLAAEKLFF	TGTGCCAGCAGCTTGGCTGCCGAAAAACTGTTTTTT
few	TRBV2	TRBJ2-3	-	CASTPQGQAATDTQYF	TGTGCCAGCACTCCTCAGGGGCAGGCCGCCACAGATACGCAGTATTTT
few	TRBV11-3	TRBJ2-2	-	CASSLGQIANTGELFF	TGTGCCAGCAGCTTAGGTCAAATCGCGAACACCGGGGAGCTGTTTTTT
many	TRBV7-2	TRBJ2-7	TRBD2	CASSLRGLASQGEQYF	TGTGCCAGCAGCTTGAGGGGACTAGCGTCCCAGGGAGAGCAGTACTTC
few	TRBV6-2/TRBV6-3	TRBJ2-3	-	CASSTSRDTQYF	TGTGCCAGCAGTACCTCACGAGATACGCAGTATTTT
many	TRBV7-2	TRBJ1-6	TRBD1	CASSLGTGTVNSPLHF	TGTGCCAGCAGCTTAGGGACAGGAACAGTAAATTCACCCCTCCACTTT
-	TRBV15	TRBJ2-1	TRBD2	CATSSPGTSGMSSYNEQFF	TGTGCCACCAGCAGTCCCGGGACTAGCGGGATGAGCTCCTACAATGAGCAGTTCTTC
many	TRBV7-2	TRBJ1-2	-	CASSRGTDYGYTF	TGTGCCAGCAGCCGAGGGACGGACTATGGCTACACCTTC
many	TRBV12-3/TRBV12-4	TRBJ2-1	TRBD1	CASRITGGEYNEQFF	TGTGCCAGCAGGATTACAGGGGGCGAGTACAATGAGCAGTTCTTC
few	TRBV11-2	TRBJ2-1	TRBD2	CASSLVRVLAGSSHEQFF	TGTGCCAGCAGCTTAGTGAGGGTACTAGCGGGTTCGTCCCATGAGCAGTTCTTC
many	TRBV6-2/TRBV6-3	TRBJ2-1	TRBD1	CASSKDRAPYNEQFF	TGTGCCAGCAGTAAGGACAGGGCCCCCTACAATGAGCAGTTCTTC
few	TRBV29-1	TRBJ1-1	TRBD1	CSVRTGVSTEAFF	TGCAGCGTTCGGACAGGGGTTAGTACTGAAGCTTTCTTT
few	TRBV14	TRBJ2-1	-	CASSEVSPLFSSYNEQFF	TGTGCCAGCAGCGAAGTTTCCCCCTTATTCAGCTCCTACAATGAGCAGTTCTTC
few	TRBV12-3/TRBV12-4	TRBJ1-5	-	CASSLEMGGGSNQPQHF	TGTGCCAGCAGTTTAGAAATGGGGGGGGGGAGCAATCAGCCCCAGCATTTT
many	TRBV11-2	TRBJ2-5	-	CASSGTRDGETQYF	TGTGCCAGCAGCGGGACTCGAGATGGAGAGACCCAGTACTTC
many	TRBV12-3/TRBV12-4	TRBJ1-3	-	CASSSGLTGNTIYF	TGTGCCAGCAGTTCAGGGTTGACTGGAAACACCATATATTTT
-	TRBV7-2	TRBJ2-2	TRBD2	CASSLVSGGNTGELFF	TGTGCCAGCAGCTTAGTGTCGGGGGGGAACACCGGGGAGCTGTTTTTT
many	TRBV28	TRBJ1-6	TRBD1	CASSPPGGASLGSPLHF	TGTGCCAGCAGTCCCCCAGGGGGGGCGAGCCTAGGTTCACCCCTCCACTTT
-	TRBV18	TRBJ2-7	-	CASSPFMGIGLQPYEQYF	TGTGCCAGCTCACCATTTATGGGGATTGGGCTACAGCCCTACGAGCAGTACTTC
-	TRBV12-3/TRBV12-4	TRBJ1-4	-	CASSPRQGQKLFF	TGTGCCAGCAGTCCCCGCCAGGGGCAAAAACTGTTTTTT